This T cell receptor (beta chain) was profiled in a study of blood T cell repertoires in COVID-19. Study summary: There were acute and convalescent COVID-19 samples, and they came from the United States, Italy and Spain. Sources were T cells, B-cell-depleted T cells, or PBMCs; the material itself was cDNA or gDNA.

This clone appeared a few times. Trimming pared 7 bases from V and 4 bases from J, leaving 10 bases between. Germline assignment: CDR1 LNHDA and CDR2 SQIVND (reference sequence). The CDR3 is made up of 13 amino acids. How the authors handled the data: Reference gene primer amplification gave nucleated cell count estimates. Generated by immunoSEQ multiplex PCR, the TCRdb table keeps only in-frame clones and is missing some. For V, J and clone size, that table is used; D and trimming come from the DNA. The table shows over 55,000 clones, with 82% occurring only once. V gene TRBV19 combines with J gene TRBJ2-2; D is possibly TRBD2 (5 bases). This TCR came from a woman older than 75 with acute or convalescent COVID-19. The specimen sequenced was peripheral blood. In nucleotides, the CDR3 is TGTGCCAGTAACCTACGGGGCACCGGGGAGCTGTTTTTT. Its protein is CASNLRGTGELFF.